A single sample gave rise to the 28 T cell receptor beta chains below, sequenced in a study of post-analysis software for immune sequencing data. Tagging with unique molecular identifiers was a feature of the TCR beta cDNA libraries. One entry per CDR3 protein, called by TCRdb with MiXCR from the PCR reads. The sample carries 800,000 to 950,000 distinct CDR3 sequences, roughly 50% recorded once. The antigens for these receptors are not known. General study findings and limits: Roughly five TRBV segments appeared more often in patients than in controls, and TRBV5-6, TRBV5-1 and TRBV20-1 were among these.

The sequenced material came from blood. The receptors originated from a girl aged 10-17 years with multiple sclerosis.

The gene calls are TRBV29-1 and TRBJ1-1; D not resolved. The germline V and J ends were trimmed by 1 base and 2 bases, with 14 bases remaining between them. CDR3 size: 15 residues. Germline V gene data show CDR1 as SQVTM and CDR2 as ANQGSEA. The CDR3 loop reads CSVEGADTLNTEAFF. The CDR3 bases are TGCAGCGTTGAAGGGGCCGACACCCTTAACACTGAAGCTTTCTTT.

The chain combines TRBV13 with TRBJ2-5; no definite D call. The CDR3 covers 12 residues. V lost 5 bases and J lost 2, with 6 bases in between. CDR1 and CDR2 (germline): PRHDT, FYEKMQ (reference sequence). CDR3 DNA sequence: TGTGCCAGCAGCCGCCGACAAGAGACCCAGTACTTC. This translates into CASSRRQETQYF.

The chain carries TRBV6-5 and TRBJ1-4; D may be TRBD1 (6 bases). Trimming shortened V by 0 bases and J by 3 bases, and 17 bases separated the two germline ends. Germline V gene sequence: CDR1 MNHEY, CDR2 SVGAGI. The CDR3 is 18 amino acids. The CDR3 DNA follows: TGTGCCAGCAGTTACTCGACCCCGGGGGGGCAAGCTAATGAAAAACTGTTTTTT. Translating gives CASSYSTPGGQANEKLFF.

CDR3 bases: TGTGCCAGCACCGGATTGTCGGACAGGGGATCAGATACGCAGTATTTT. This gives the protein CASTGLSDRGSDTQYF. The chain couples TRBV2 to TRBJ2-3, with 9 bases fitting TRBD1. Germline CDR1 SNHLY, CDR2 FYNNEI. The CDR3 contains 16 residues. J gave up 4 bases and V 7 bases, and 12 bases lay outside the gene matches.

This clonotype came up a few times. This chain connects TRBV29-1 to TRBJ2-7, with 7 bases identical to TRBD1. The CDR3 length is 12 residues. The J segment lost 4 bases and the V segment lost 7 bases, leaving 7 bases of the junction unmatched. Germline V gives CDR1 SQVTM, CDR2 ANQGSEA. The CDR3 here is CSGRTGLYEQYF. The CDR3 DNA follows: TGCAGCGGGCGGACAGGATTGTACGAGCAGTACTTC.

The sample holds one count of this clonotype. V gene TRBV7-6 combines with J gene TRBJ1-1; D is unresolved. The V gene's germline CDR1 is SGHVS and CDR2 FNYEAQ. V lost 3 bases to trimming and J lost 1 base, with 15 bases between them. The CDR3 contains 16 residues. This chain's CDR3 is CASSLQSVPTNTEAFF. The CDR3, as DNA: TGTGCCAGCAGCTTGCAATCAGTTCCTACGAACACTGAAGCTTTCTTT.

The chain couples TRBV7-9 to TRBJ2-5; possibly TRBD1 for D (6 bases). V was shortened by 6 bases and J by 5 bases, with 13 bases between the two germline ends. CDR1 SEHNR and CDR2 FQNEAQ come from the germline V gene (reference sequence). The CDR3 has 13 residues. Here the CDR3 reads CASRQQGSETQYF. The CDR3 coding sequence is TGTGCCAGCAGGCAACAGGGTTCTGAGACCCAGTACTTC.

In nucleotides, the CDR3 is TGTGCCAGCAGCCCGACGTGGGGGGACAGGGGTTACGAGCAGTACTTC. This codes for CASSPTWGDRGYEQYF. The chain uses TRBV7-9 and TRBJ2-7, with 10 positions matching TRBD1. V trimming: 5 bases; J trimming: 4 bases; junction bases outside the gene matches: 11. Per the germline V gene, CDR1 is SEHNR and CDR2 is FQNEAQ (reference sequence). This CDR3 is 16 amino acids long.

A word on this clonotype: A junction boundary mismatches the germline segment, possibly from a read error. The chain employs TRBV5-1 and TRBJ1-1; D is uncertain. The CDR3 length is 16 residues. Germline values: CDR1 SGHRS, CDR2 YFSETQ. The CDR3 loop is CVSSFLPLQGNTEAFF. CDR3 DNA: TGCGTCAGCAGCTTCCTTCCGCTGCAAGGGAACACTGAAGCTTTCTTT.

This clonotype came up a few times. The gene calls are TRBV6-6 and TRBJ2-7; D is ambiguous. This CDR3 has 16 amino acids. Looked up from germline, CDR1 is MNHNY and CDR2 is SVGAGI (reference sequence). V lost 6 bases and J 0 bases, leaving 18 bases between the germline ends. The CDR3 DNA is TGTGCCAGCAGAACCGTCATTGGACGTACCTCCTACGAGCAGTACTTC. Its protein is CASRTVIGRTSYEQYF.

The chain has TRBV4-2 and TRBJ2-1, with a weak D call TRBD2 (5 bases). Germline V CDR1 and CDR2: LGHNA, YNFKEQ. Trimming left V 9 bases short and J 7 bases short, with 22 bases between. CDR3 length equals 15 residues. DNA for the CDR3: TGTGCCAGGCTCGCGGTGGAGGCCCCTTCGAATGAGCAGTTCTTC. Encoded protein: CARLAVEAPSNEQFF.

The rearrangement uses TRBV9 and TRBJ2-2; D is uncertain. With 0 bases removed from V and 7 bases from J, the gap between germline ends came to 10 bases. The CDR3 has 14 amino acids. CDR1 is SGDLS and CDR2 is YYNGEE in the germline V gene. Here the CDR3 DNA reads TGTGCCAGCAGCGTAGTTACGGCCGGCGGGGAGCTGTTTTTT. Protein product: CASSVVTAGGELFF.

The genes are TRBV6-5 and TRBJ1-2; weak D call: TRBD1 (6 bases). The CDR3 sequence is 12 residues long. Germline CDR1 is MNHEY and CDR2 is SVGAGI. Trimming cost V 6 bases and J 4 bases, with 9 bases left between them. This CDR3 reads CASRQGTYGYTF. CDR3 nucleotides: TGTGCCAGCAGACAGGGAACCTATGGCTACACCTTC.

The chain has TRBV27 and TRBJ2-7; TRBD2 might be the D (5 bases). V dropped 2 bases and J dropped 4 bases, with 24 bases sitting between them. The CDR3 length is 18 residues. Germline V CDR1 and CDR2: MNHEY, SMNVEV (reference sequence). CDR3 in DNA: TGTGCCAGCAGTTTACGGGGATCTTTAGCCGGATGGGGTTACGAGCAGTACTTC. Encoded protein: CASSLRGSLAGWGYEQYF.

The chain has TRBV18 and TRBJ2-7; no clear D. Gene TRBJ2-5 matches the end of the DNA better, so the J call may be wrong. The germline V gene has CDR1 KGHSH and CDR2 LQKENI. This CDR3 has 12 amino acids. The CDR3 coding sequence is TGTGCCAGCTCACCCACGGAAAAGACCCAGTACTTC. Its protein product is CASSPTEKTQYF.

The rearrangement joins TRBV20-1 to TRBJ1-6; TRBD1 agrees at 8 bases. After removal of 2 bases from V and 6 bases from J, the junction contained 6 bases not matched to a gene. The CDR3 spans 15 residues. Per the germline V gene, CDR1 is DFQATT and CDR2 is SNEGSKA (reference sequence). This chain's CDR3 is CSARTRQGINSPLHF. CDR3 DNA sequence: TGCAGTGCTAGAACAAGACAGGGGATTAATTCACCCCTCCACTTT.

The table lists this clonotype with a count of one. The chain combines TRBV20-1 with TRBJ2-1; TRBD2 is a possible D gene (5 bases). Per the germline V gene, CDR1 is DFQATT and CDR2 is SNEGSKA (reference sequence). The CDR3 has 15 residues. Trimming stripped 5 bases from V and 7 bases from J, with 21 bases between. For the CDR3, the DNA is TGCAGTGCTGGCCACCCTGCACCTCGAGGGAATGAGCAGTTCTTC. This gives the protein CSAGHPAPRGNEQFF.

The CDR3 sequence is CSARWELLSGEQFF. Written as DNA, the CDR3 is TGCAGTGCTAGATGGGAGTTGTTGAGTGGTGAGCAGTTCTTC. The chain is built from TRBV20-1 and TRBJ2-1; tentatively, D is TRBD2 (5 bases). Germline assignment: CDR1 DFQATT and CDR2 SNEGSKA (reference sequence). The CDR3 spans 14 residues. V was cut by 2 bases and J by 9 bases, with 17 bases left in between.

The rearrangement joins TRBV12-3 or TRBV12-4 to TRBJ1-5; D gene uncertain. The CDR3 loop spans 15 amino acids. V was trimmed by 5 bases and J by 0 bases, leaving 11 bases between them. The CDR3 DNA reads TGTGCCAGCAGTAGCAACACGGATAGCAATCAGCCCCAGCATTTT. Amino acids: CASSSNTDSNQPQHF.

V usage is TRBV5-1 and J usage is TRBJ2-7; D is perhaps TRBD2 (5 bases). CDR3 length: 14 residues. The V gene's germline CDR1 is SGHRS and CDR2 YFSETQ. Trimming took 2 bases from V and 2 from J, leaving 11 bases between them. The CDR3 sequence is CASSLIRGTYEQYF. The CDR3 nucleotides are TGCGCCAGCAGCTTAATCCGGGGAACCTACGAGCAGTACTTC.

DNA of the CDR3: TGCAGCGTTGGACCCGAGACCCAGTACTTC. Amino acids: CSVGPETQYF. V usage is TRBV29-1 and J usage is TRBJ2-5; D uncertain. Germline CDR1 SQVTM, CDR2 ANQGSEA. The V and J ends lost 4 bases and 5 bases respectively, with 5 bases between them. The CDR3 has 10 residues.

The chain has TRBV2 and TRBJ2-7, with D maybe TRBD1 (5 bases). There are 15 residues in the CDR3. Germline CDR1 and CDR2: SNHLY and FYNNEI. V was trimmed by 3 bases and J by 0 bases, leaving 12 bases between them. The CDR3, as DNA: TGTGCCAGCAGTGAGGGCAGGGCGAGCTCCTACGAGCAGTACTTC. The encoded protein is CASSEGRASSYEQYF.

In its sample, this clonotype was seen a few times. The CDR3 DNA follows: TGTGCCAGCAGCCCCGGACAGGGGATAAACTATGGCTACACCTTC. Its translation is CASSPGQGINYGYTF. The V call is TRBV7-8, the J call TRBJ1-2; 9 bases are a match to TRBD1. The CDR3 contains 15 residues. The germline V gene has CDR1 SGHVS and CDR2 FQNEAQ. With V trimmed by 5 bases and J by 2 bases, 6 bases remained unmatched.

The V and J genes are TRBV18 and TRBJ2-4; 12 nucleotides agree with TRBD2. The CDR3 totals 17 residues. V lost 0 bases, J lost 11 bases, and 11 bases stayed unmatched. Germline CDR1 KGHSH, CDR2 LQKENI. The CDR3 DNA reads TGTGCCAGCTCACCACCGTCACTAGCGGGAGGACCGGAGTTTCAGTACTTC. Translation: CASSPPSLAGGPEFQYF. The full variable domain, with the rest looked up from reference TRBV18 and TRBJ2-4, is NAGVMQNPRHLVRRRGQEARLRCSPMKGHSHVYWYRQLPEEGLKFMVYLQKENIIDESGMPKERFSAEFPKEGPSILRIQQVVRGDSAAYFCASSPPSLAGGPEFQYFGAGTRLSVL.

V and J are TRBV12-3 or TRBV12-4 and TRBJ2-3; D might be TRBD2 (5 bases). V was cut by 6 bases and J by 6 bases, with 22 bases left in between. The CDR3 runs to 16 residues. The CDR3 reads CASRGLGNPEEDTQYF. The CDR3, as DNA: TGTGCCAGCAGAGGGCTCGGCAACCCGGAGGAGGATACGCAGTATTTT.

The chain has TRBV12-5 and TRBJ1-6; D gene uncertain. V was shortened by 10 bases and J by 6 bases, with 4 bases between the two germline ends. The CDR3 length is 10 residues. The germline gives CDR1 LGHNT, CDR2 FRNRAP. The CDR3 protein is CAMGNSPLHF. In DNA form, the CDR3 reads TGTGCTATGGGTAATTCACCCCTCCACTTT.

The chain combines TRBV7-8 with TRBJ2-1, with TRBD1 matching 8 bases. Germline values: CDR1 SGHVS, CDR2 FQNEAQ. The V segment lost 7 bases and the J segment 4 bases; nucleotides outside the gene matches: 12. The CDR3 length is 16 residues. CDR3 amino acids: CASNDRGDRTYNEQFF. As DNA, the CDR3 is TGTGCCAGCAACGACCGAGGGGACAGGACTTACAATGAGCAGTTCTTC.

This clonotype was recorded only once. The V and J genes are TRBV29-1 and TRBJ1-1, with 7 bases fitting TRBD1. The CDR3 runs 13 residues. V lost 5 bases and J lost 1; bases outside the gene matches: 4. Germline V gene data show CDR1 as SQVTM and CDR2 as ANQGSEA. The CDR3 region is CSVQWTGNTEAFF. Here the CDR3 DNA reads TGCAGCGTTCAATGGACAGGGAACACTGAAGCTTTCTTT.